The text below deals with one T cell receptor beta chain. V shed 1 base and J shed 2 bases, with 17 bases lying between them. Per germline, CDR1 GTSNPN and CDR2 SVGIG (reference sequence). This CDR3 has 16 residues. This specimen belongs to a study of OX40 agonist ivuxolimab in advanced cancers. Study at large: From about 20 to 79 years was the age range, with a mean of around 57 years, and 70% to 85% were male.

TCRdb's table, derived via immunoSEQ multiplex PCR, lists solely in-frame clones and lacks some. The sample includes approximately 58,000 clones, about 87% of them seen just once. The TCR sequence derives from an adult with an advanced solid tumor such as melanoma, head and neck, liver or kidney cancer. The sample was CD4+ or CD8+ T cells sorted from blood, taken in a trial of the OX40 agonist ivuxolimab. The chain has TRBV30 and TRBJ2-5; possible D gene TRBD2, 6 bases. Here the CDR3 reads CAWSGDLGGVQETQYF. The CDR3 DNA sequence: TGTGCCTGGAGTGGGGACTTGGGGGGAGTACAAGAGACCCAGTACTTC.